This T cell receptor beta chain comes out of a study of CD8 T cells in Susac syndrome. Points from the study as a whole: In its TCR sequencing and HLA analysis, the study acknowledged that the number of individuals was relatively small.

Random-hexamer reverse transcription was applied to roughly 0.5 to 1 ug RNA. The authors amplified TCR beta CDR3 across 54 Vbeta and 13 Jbeta using immunoSEQ multiplex PCR. One entry per CDR3 protein results from TCRdb running MiXCR on the immunoSEQ multiplex PCR reads. Found here are approximately 200,000 distinct CDR3 sequences, approximately 94% of them singletons; the top ten hold 0.093%. The authors carried out high-throughput sequencing of TCR beta. They applied it to CD8+ and CD4+ T cells obtained from blood. Relapsing-remitting disease, either stable or active, was present in the treatment-naive patients who were the multiple sclerosis controls. On this clonotype itself: Its target is not known.

The CDR3 is 19 residues long. J was trimmed by 6 bases and V by 2 bases; bases with no gene match: 17. The sequence was collected from a human donor with multiple sclerosis. Sequenced: CD4+ T cells from PBMCs. This chain links TRBV12-3 or TRBV12-4 with TRBJ2-1, with 9 bases identical to TRBD2. The CDR3 reads CASSLSLMVGTSSVNEQFF. The CDR3 bases are TGTGCCAGCAGTTTATCCCTGATGGTCGGGACTAGCAGTGTCAATGAGCAGTTCTTC.